This T cell receptor beta chain was recorded in a study of blood T cell repertoires in COVID-19. Study-level information: Whether acute or convalescent, the COVID-19 samples came from the United States, Italy and Spain. Sources were T cells, B-cell-depleted T cells, or PBMCs; the material itself was cDNA or gDNA.

The Seattle patients, enrolled during active infection, were followed longitudinally. As processed by the authors: The authors estimated nucleated cell counts from reference gene primer amplification. The protocol was immunoSEQ multiplex PCR, while the TCRdb copy is restricted to in-frame clones and leaves out a portion. V, J and clone size are those of that table, while D and trimming were read from the DNA. This table holds some 240,000 clones, about 94% found once. The source is a man in his sixties with COVID-19, enrolled during active disease. Sequencing was performed on peripheral blood.

CDR3 in amino acids: CASSYSPVANYGYTF. The DNA of the CDR3 is TGTGCCAGCAGTTACTCTCCGGTTGCTAACTATGGCTACACCTTC. This chain uses TRBV6-5 with TRBJ1-2; D not certain. The CDR3 is 15 amino acids. Germline CDR1 is MNHEY and CDR2 is SVGAGI. The V and J ends lost 0 bases and 0 bases respectively, with 8 bases between them.